This entry lists 15 T cell receptor beta chains sequenced from one sample in a study of blood T cell repertoires in COVID-19. Produced via immunoSEQ multiplex PCR; TCRdb's table is partial and in-frame only. The sample lists 35,000 to 45,000 clones; 88% were seen once. Sequenced sample: peripheral blood. The origin of the receptors is a human donor in a cohort sampled during active COVID-19.

The V gene is TRBV5-4, the J gene TRBJ2-3; D perhaps matches TRBD2 (6 bases). V was pared by 4 bases and J by 2 bases, with 14 bases between. Germline V gene data show CDR1 as SGHNT and CDR2 as YYREEE (reference sequence). This CDR3 is built from 15 residues. CDR3 sequence: CASSITSYTTDTQYF. The CDR3, as DNA: TGTGCCAGCAGCATCACTAGCTACACCACAGATACGCAGTATTTT.

This chain joins TRBV28 and TRBJ2-1, with 12 bases identical to TRBD1. Trimming at V came to 4 bases and at J to 8 bases, leaving 15 bases not matched to a gene. The CDR3 covers 18 residues. From germline, CDR1 is MDHEN and CDR2 SYDVKM. The CDR3 loop reads CASSSPIIRDRGLYEQFF. The CDR3 nucleotides are TGTGCCAGCAGTTCCCCAATAATCCGGGACAGGGGGCTGTATGAGCAGTTCTTC.

Here the CDR3 reads CASSLRGSGNTIYF. CDR3 bases: TGTGCCAGCAGCTTACGAGGGTCTGGAAACACCATATATTTT. The chain employs TRBV7-3 and TRBJ1-3; D not resolved. This CDR3 has 14 residues. Looked up from germline, CDR1 is SGHTA and CDR2 is FQGTGA. Trimming stripped 2 bases from V and 1 base from J, with 6 bases between.

V gene TRBV4-1 combines with J gene TRBJ1-1; no firm D call. This CDR3 region has 16 residues. The germline V and J ends were trimmed by 2 bases and 1 base, with 14 bases remaining between them. Per germline, CDR1 MGHRA and CDR2 YSYEKL. In DNA form, the CDR3 reads TGCGCCAGCAGCCAACCAACACGCCCATCGAACACTGAAGCTTTCTTT. It encodes CASSQPTRPSNTEAFF.

V gene TRBV7-2 combines with J gene TRBJ1-2; 7 bases are shared with TRBD1. Germline V gives CDR1 SGHTA, CDR2 FQGNSA. V dropped 4 bases and J dropped 2; count of bases not matched to a gene: 7. The CDR3 is 15 residues long. The CDR3 loop reads CASSWRGQSNYGYTF. The DNA of the CDR3 is TGTGCCAGCAGCTGGCGGGGACAGTCAAACTATGGCTACACCTTC.

The gene calls are TRBV20-1 and TRBJ1-2, with D possibly matching TRBD1 (5 bases). Germline CDR1 DFQATT, CDR2 SNEGSKA (reference sequence). The CDR3 covers 14 residues. Trimming shortened V by 3 bases and J by 4 bases, and 15 bases separated the two germline ends. CDR3 nucleotides: TGCAGTGCTAGTGGCGACAGACCCTCCTATGGCTACACCTTC. Translated: CSASGDRPSYGYTF.

This clone was seen once. The rearrangement joins TRBV6-5 to TRBJ2-7; possibly TRBD1 for D (6 bases). CDR3 length: 16 amino acids. CDR1 is MNHEY, CDR2 SVGAGI, per germline. Trimming removed 0 bases at V and 3 bases at J, with 15 bases between. The CDR3 DNA is TGTGCCAGCAGTTACTCCTCGGGACAAGGCGTCTACGAGCAGTACTTC. This encodes CASSYSSGQGVYEQYF.

J is TRBJ1-2 and V is TRBV5-8, with D possibly being TRBD1 (5 bases). This CDR3 contains 14 residues. CDR1 and CDR2 (germline): SGHTS, YDEGEE. The ends were cut back, 0 bases at V and 2 bases at J, with 8 bases in the middle. CDR3 region: CASSLGQLNYGYTF. In DNA, the CDR3 is TGTGCCAGCAGCTTGGGACAGTTGAACTATGGCTACACCTTC.

The CDR3 DNA reads TGTGCCAGCAGCTTAGAATTGGCCAGGGGATCAGGAGGTGGCTACACCTTC. Translating it yields CASSLELARGSGGGYTF. The chain is built from TRBV7-9 and TRBJ1-2, with D perhaps matching TRBD1 (6 bases). Germline CDR1 SEHNR, CDR2 FQNEAQ (reference sequence). V gave up 1 base and J gave up 7 bases, with 22 bases separating them. The CDR3 length is 17 residues.

The chain uses TRBV11-2 and TRBJ2-2, with TRBD2 identical over 9 bases. The CDR3 sequence is 14 residues long. Germline trimming cut 8 bases from V and 6 bases from J; bases unmatched to any gene: 7. Germline V gives CDR1 SGHAT, CDR2 FQNNGV. CDR3 sequence: CASLVVAGAGELFF. CDR3 nucleotide sequence: TGTGCCAGCCTCGTGGTAGCGGGGGCCGGGGAGCTGTTTTTT. The whole variable domain, filled in from reference TRBV11-2 and TRBJ2-2, reads EAGVAQSPRYKIIEKRQSVAFWCNPISGHATLYWYQQILGQGPKLLIQFQNNGVVDDSQLPKDRFSAERLKGVDSTLKIQPAKLEDSAVYLCASLVVAGAGELFFGEGSRLTVL.

This chain uses TRBV3-1 (or the pseudogene TRBV3-2) with TRBJ2-4, with 12 bases aligning to TRBD2. The CDR3 spans 16 residues. Germline CDR1 and CDR2: LGHDT and YNNKEL (reference sequence). After removal of 4 bases from V and 0 bases from J, the junction contained 1 base not matched to a gene. The DNA of the CDR3 is TGTGCCAGCAGCCGGGGACTAGCGGGAGCCAAAAACATTCAGTACTTC. This encodes CASSRGLAGAKNIQYF.

The rearrangement links TRBV3-1 (or the pseudogene TRBV3-2) to TRBJ1-1; maybe TRBD1 (6 bases). The length of the CDR3 is 14 residues. The germline V and J ends were trimmed by 1 base and 2 bases, with 8 bases remaining between them. Per germline, CDR1 LGHDT and CDR2 YNNKEL (reference sequence). DNA of the CDR3: TGTGCCAGCAGCCAAGTGGACAGAAACACTGAAGCTTTCTTT. Translated, it gives CASSQVDRNTEAFF.

This clone was observed once. The V gene is TRBV7-2, the J gene TRBJ1-2, with TRBD1 matching 9 bases. CDR1 is SGHTA and CDR2 is FQGNSA in the germline V gene. The CDR3 is 18 amino acids. J lost 4 bases, V lost 3 bases, and 15 bases had no gene match. CDR3 coding DNA: TGTGCCAGCAGCTTGGGTGGACAGGGGTTCAGTCTAAGCTATGGCTACACCTTC. Translation: CASSLGGQGFSLSYGYTF.

V and J are TRBV4-3 and TRBJ2-2; D is perhaps TRBD2 (6 bases). Germline-derived CDR1 and CDR2 are LGHNA and YSLEER. Trimming left V 3 bases short and J 3 bases short, with 14 bases between. This CDR3 comprises 16 residues. In DNA form, the CDR3 reads TGCGCCAGCAGCCAGGCCGGGACTTGGGACACCGGGGAGCTGTTTTTT. Its protein is CASSQAGTWDTGELFF.

V gene TRBV5-5 combines with J gene TRBJ1-1, with TRBD1 matching 10 bases. V shed 3 bases, J shed 10 bases, and the junction held 12 bases outside the gene matches. CDR1 is SGHKS and CDR2 is YYEKEE in the germline V gene (reference sequence). CDR3 length equals 15 residues. Here the CDR3 reads CASSYSRTGGTVAFF. In DNA, the CDR3 is TGTGCCAGCAGCTACTCAAGGACAGGGGGAACCGTAGCTTTCTTT.